What follows is one T cell receptor (beta chain) and its context. Its antigen target is currently unknown. Base qualities are missing; no much larger clone stands one base away. The library was obtained by the immunoSEQ multiplex PCR assay. The source is immuneACCESS, and TCRdb retained only in-frame sequences with V and J called. Part of the clones is not carried over; for the studies checked, unresolved V genes explain less than half of this, and the remainder is unexplained. Within this sample are 35,000 to 55,000 clones, with 80% to 90% of them counted one time only. The top ten clones comprise 10% of the sample. This sample is part of a study of control samples from healthy donors and cancer patients (dated by TCRdb to about 2020). From the cysteine through the phenylalanine, the CDR3 covers 14 amino acids. Left in the record is the CDR3 DNA by itself, 42 bases read in frame from the first base. The germline V gene supplies CDR1 KGHSH and CDR2 LQKENI. A distance of 15 bases separates the germline ends of V and J, which lose 6 bases and 3 bases respectively.

What was sequenced was PBMCs. This clonotype originated in a woman aged 55-69 years with lung cancer. This chain is built from TRBV18 and TRBJ2-7, with the D gene uncertain. The nucleotide sequence is TGTGCCAGCTCTACCGAAGACAACAGCTACGAGCAGTACTTC. Its coded protein is CASSTEDNSYEQYF.